This T cell receptor beta chain was identified in a study of CD4 T cell repertoires and nickel (dated by TCRdb to about 2020). As for this clonotype: Its antigen is unknown. There are no base qualities to consult, and no much larger clone falls within one base.

The library came from RT-PCR. Instrument on record: Illumina MiSeq. TCRdb applied fastp at Q25 and MiXCR to the public reads, then kept only in-frame beta chains. Rows with one shared CDR3 protein collapse into an entry with the most common genes and DNA. Recorded for this sample are approximately 250 distinct CDR3 sequences; around 60% of them occurred a single time. The ten biggest clones cover 62% of the sample. Relative to germline, V is 3 bases shorter and J is 0 bases shorter, with 13 bases between their ends. Based on the germline V gene, the CDR1 and CDR2 sequences are SGHRS and YFSETQ. The CDR3, from cysteine to phenylalanine, totals 16 residues. Only the CDR3 region is kept as DNA, spanning 48 bases read in frame from base 1.

This TCR was recovered from a human donor in a nickel allergy study, with or without nickel allergy (not recorded which). It is not recorded whether this sample comes from one donor or several. The rearrangement combines TRBV5-1 with TRBJ2-4, and TRBD1 may be the D gene, going by 6 matching bases. Sequences were obtained from CD4+ T cells from blood, not recorded whether cultured. This receptor carries the CDR3 CASSWKTGEAKNIQYF. DNA sequence: TGCGCCAGCAGCTGGAAGACAGGCGAAGCCAAAAACATTCAGTACTTC.